The 17 T cell receptor beta chains below come from one sample, sequenced in a study of regulatory T cells in long-lasting Graves disease. Relying on iRepertoire HTBI primers and Arm-PCR of CDR3 regions, the team built TCR beta libraries. MiXCR was run by TCRdb on the multiplex PCR reads, yielding one entry per CDR3 protein. Among approximately 350,000 distinct CDR3 sequences listed, about a sixth were seen once. Time point given: newly diagnosed GD, antithyroid drugs for less than 3 months. PBMC-derived RNA was used for the TCR library. These data also formed part of another study, on T cells in Graves' hyperthyroidism and ophthalmopathy.

Sample: peripheral blood mononuclear cells (PBMCs), taken at new diagnosis, from a patient treated with antithyroid drugs. The receptors were gathered from a woman in her late teens or twenties with Graves disease.

The chain carries TRBV29-1 and TRBJ1-1; D remains ambiguous. V dropped 1 base and J dropped 12 bases, with 9 bases sitting between them. The CDR3 is 10 residues long. From germline, CDR1 is SQVTM and CDR2 ANQGSEA. The CDR3 is CSVEVPVTFF. In DNA, the CDR3 is TGCAGCGTTGAAGTACCGGTTACTTTCTTT.

To note about this clonotype: Possible read error: a much larger clone is one base away. The chain uses TRBV6-2 or TRBV6-3 and TRBJ2-1; TRBD2 agrees at 8 bases. TRBJ2-5 explains the end of the DNA better; the J call may be wrong. The germline CDR1 and CDR2 sequences are MNHEY and SVGEGT. CDR3 length: 16 residues. The DNA of the CDR3 is TGTGCCAGCAGTTACTCGAGGCGGGAGGATAAGAGATTCCAGTACTTC. Encoded protein: CASSYSRREDKRFQYF.

There are many counts of this clonotype. The rearrangement joins TRBV2 to TRBJ2-2; perhaps TRBD1 as D (6 bases). CDR3 size: 15 residues. Trimming pared 6 bases from V and 1 base from J, leaving 12 bases between. Germline-derived CDR1 and CDR2 are SNHLY and FYNNEI. This CDR3 reads CASRQGTWNTGELFF. The CDR3, as DNA: TGTGCCAGCAGGCAGGGGACATGGAACACCGGGGAGCTGTTTTTT.

The chain joins TRBV19 to TRBJ1-1; 11 bases match TRBD1. The CDR3 is 14 residues long. Germline CDR1 is LNHDA and CDR2 is SQIVND (reference sequence). The trim removed 4 bases at V and 5 bases at J, leaving 3 bases unmatched. CDR3 DNA sequence: TGTGCCAGTAGTACGGACAGGGGGCATACTGAAGCTTTCTTT. Translated, it gives CASSTDRGHTEAFF.

This clonotype was detected ten times or more. The rearrangement links TRBV2 to TRBJ1-4; tentatively, D is TRBD1 (6 bases). The germline V gene encodes CDR1 SNHLY and CDR2 FYNNEI. This CDR3 contains 15 residues. V lost 10 bases and J 5 bases, leaving 20 bases between the germline ends. DNA of the CDR3: TGTGCCACCCAGCCCCCGGGACAAGAAAATGAAAAACTGTTTTTT. The encoded protein is CATQPPGQENEKLFF.

With regard to this clonotype: This may stem from a read error, because a much larger clone lies one nucleotide away. This chain uses TRBV28 with TRBJ2-5, with a weak D call TRBD1 (6 bases). Germline V gene lookup returns CDR1 MDHEN and CDR2 SYDVKM. The CDR3 loop spans 18 amino acids. CDR3 in DNA: TGTGCCAGCAGTTCTTTAAAGCGGCCCAGTAAGGGACAAGAGGCCCAGTACTTC. This codes for CASSSLKRPSKGQEAQYF.

Regarding this clonotype: A much larger clone differs from this one at a single base, so this may be a read error. This chain connects TRBV10-3 to TRBJ1-6; no clear D. This CDR3 is 12 amino acids long. Germline V gene data show CDR1 as ENHRY and CDR2 as SYGVKD. CDR3 in amino acids: CAISGGDSPPHF. The DNA of the CDR3 is TGTGCCATCAGTGGTGGTGATTCACCCCCCCACTTT.

In this sample, this clonotype turned up many times. This chain joins TRBV5-1 and TRBJ2-1; no clear D. Germline V gives CDR1 SGHRS, CDR2 YFSETQ. V gave up 4 bases and J gave up 6 bases, with 14 bases separating them. The length of the CDR3 is 14 residues. The CDR3 DNA reads as TGCGCCAGCAGCCCGGAGCATCCCGGCAATGAGCAGTTCTTC. Amino acid sequence: CASSPEHPGNEQFF.

This chain joins TRBV7-3 and TRBJ2-7, with D possibly being TRBD2 (5 bases). Germline-derived CDR1 and CDR2 are SGHTA and FQGTGA. The CDR3 is 15 amino acids. The V gene lost 5 bases and the J gene lost 0 bases, with 14 bases spanning the gap. CDR3 region: CASSLEVGSSYEQYF. DNA for the CDR3: TGTGCCAGCAGCCTCGAGGTGGGGAGCTCCTACGAGCAGTACTTC.

This chain connects TRBV19 to TRBJ2-7, with 9 bases identical to TRBD1. This CDR3 comprises 15 residues. Trimming took 0 bases from V and 2 from J; bases not matched to a gene: 2. Germline CDR1 and CDR2: LNHDA and SQIVND (reference sequence). Here the CDR3 reads CASSIDGTGTYEQYF. The CDR3 nucleotides are TGTGCCAGTAGTATAGACGGGACAGGGACCTACGAGCAGTACTTC.

This clonotype came up many times. CDR3 DNA: TGCGCCAGCAGTGACCCTCTCAGGCGCACAGATACGCAGTATTTT. Residues: CASSDPLRRTDTQYF. The V gene is TRBV10-1, the J gene TRBJ2-3; no reliable D call. Trimming left V 3 bases short and J 1 base short, with 11 bases between. The CDR3 covers 15 residues. In germline, CDR1 is WNHNN, CDR2 SYGVQD (reference sequence).

This chain joins TRBV7-2 and TRBJ1-5, with TRBD1 identical over 8 bases. CDR3 length: 17 residues. Germline CDR1 SGHTA, CDR2 FQGNSA. Trimming cost V 5 bases and J 2 bases; bases outside gene matches: 11. In nucleotides, the CDR3 is TGTGCCAGCAGCGCGGGGACAGGAGGAGGGCGCAATCAGCCCCAGCATTTT. It encodes CASSAGTGGGRNQPQHF.

This clonotype has more than one count but fewer than ten. It may be a read error: a sequence one base away is much more abundant. J is TRBJ1-1 and V is TRBV6-1; D perhaps matches TRBD1 (5 bases). The V gene's germline CDR1 is MNHNS and CDR2 SASEGT. Trimming left V 6 bases short and J 0 bases short, with 14 bases between. The CDR3 extends over 15 amino acids. CDR3: CASRRQCQLNTEAFF. The CDR3 DNA follows: TGTGCCAGCAGAAGACAGTGCCAATTGAACACTGAAGCTTTCTTT.

The table lists this clonotype with many counts. The chain links TRBV27 to TRBJ1-1; D is undetermined. V shed 2 bases and J shed 2 bases, with 9 bases lying between them. CDR1 MNHEY and CDR2 SMNVEV come from the germline V gene (reference sequence). CDR3 length equals 14 residues. The CDR3 reads CASSLVGFNTEAFF. The CDR3 nucleotides are TGTGCCAGCAGTTTAGTTGGGTTCAACACTGAAGCTTTCTTT.

This clonotype was found many times. In DNA, the CDR3 is TGTGCCTGGAGTGGGACAGGGGGCTATGGCTACACCTTC. It translates to CAWSGTGGYGYTF. This sequence joins TRBV30 and TRBJ1-2, with 10 nucleotides matching TRBD1. The V gene's germline CDR1 is GTSNPN and CDR2 SVGIG (reference sequence). The CDR3 runs 13 residues. The V gene end was trimmed by 1 base and the J gene end by 4 bases; junction bases not matched to a gene: 0.

This clonotype has ten or more counts. The V and J genes are TRBV7-8 and TRBJ1-1, with TRBD1 as a possible D gene (5 bases). The germline V gene has CDR1 SGHVS and CDR2 FQNEAQ. The CDR3 covers 15 residues. V lost 1 base and J 5 bases, leaving 14 bases between the germline ends. The CDR3, as DNA: TGTGCCAGCAGCTTAGTGTCGGGGGGAAGTACTGAAGCTTTCTTT. Protein: CASSLVSGGSTEAFF.

This clonotype was counted many times. The chain has TRBV20-1 and TRBJ2-1; 14 bases fit TRBD2. V was clipped by 1 base and J by 7 bases; unmatched bases: 9. This CDR3 contains 17 residues. Germline CDR1 and CDR2: DFQATT and SNEGSKA (reference sequence). The CDR3 DNA sequence: TGCAGTGCTAGAGCGGGGACTAGCGGGAGCGGCGTGAATGAGCAGTTCTTC. Translated: CSARAGTSGSGVNEQFF.